The rows below give T cell receptor beta chains drawn from one sample of a study of T cells expressing NK-cell markers. TCRdb re-called the 5' RACE reads and shows each CDR3 protein once, DNA omitted. The listing contains a few hundred thousand distinct CDR3 sequences. The sequencing sample was made of blood T cells: a sorted CD56 or NKG2C T cell subset, CD4+ or CD8+ T cells, or bulk PBMC T cells (not recorded which). The receptors derive from a young man in good health. Both conserved end residues are part of each CDR3.

CDR3aa: CASRPGTSGTETQYF
v_gene: TRBV2
j_gene: TRBJ2-5

CDR3aa: CATSEGTYSSYGYTF
v_gene: TRBV24-1
j_gene: TRBJ1-2

CDR3aa: CASSSSGELAGGRYNEQFF
v_gene: TRBV5-1
j_gene: TRBJ2-1

CDR3aa: CASSHDIGTREQYF
v_gene: TRBV14
j_gene: TRBJ2-7

CDR3aa: CASSAGTPSSYNEQFF
v_gene: TRBV7-8
j_gene: TRBJ2-1

CDR3aa: CAWSVPPSGTQYF
v_gene: TRBV30
j_gene: TRBJ2-5

CDR3aa: CASSPDSTRNSPLHF
v_gene: TRBV5-1
j_gene: TRBJ1-6

CDR3aa: CASTPLATGLYGYTF
v_gene: TRBV6-1
j_gene: TRBJ1-2

CDR3aa: CASSSLAAGETQYF
v_gene: TRBV27
j_gene: TRBJ2-5

CDR3aa: CASSYPGLAAQYF
v_gene: TRBV6-2/TRBV6-3
j_gene: TRBJ2-3

CDR3aa: CSAPKMETQYF
v_gene: TRBV20-1
j_gene: TRBJ2-5

CDR3aa: CASSRGRGTPSDEQFF
v_gene: TRBV21-1
j_gene: TRBJ2-1

CDR3aa: CASSPRQGQRNTEAFF
v_gene: TRBV6-4
j_gene: TRBJ1-1

CDR3aa: CASTDGETQYF
v_gene: TRBV5-1
j_gene: TRBJ2-5

CDR3aa: CASSLVNWGTQYF
v_gene: TRBV7-2
j_gene: TRBJ2-3

CDR3aa: CASSLTGDLYGYTF
v_gene: TRBV6-1
j_gene: TRBJ1-2

CDR3aa: CASSLGGLTPDTQYF
v_gene: TRBV7-8
j_gene: TRBJ2-3

CDR3aa: CASNGPEQQRRNINEQFF
v_gene: TRBV5-1
j_gene: TRBJ2-1

CDR3aa: CASSLAQDGELFF
v_gene: TRBV7-9
j_gene: TRBJ2-2

CDR3aa: CASSLVPGQADTQYF
v_gene: TRBV5-5
j_gene: TRBJ2-3

CDR3aa: CASSQDLRGNGNTIYF
v_gene: TRBV4-3
j_gene: TRBJ1-3

CDR3aa: CATARSRGLNQPQHF
v_gene: TRBV15
j_gene: TRBJ1-5

CDR3aa: CASSQSSQPNTGELFF
v_gene: TRBV3-1
j_gene: TRBJ2-2

CDR3aa: CASRITGGFNEKLFF
v_gene: TRBV12-3/TRBV12-4
j_gene: TRBJ1-4

CDR3aa: CASSQGLASDF
v_gene: TRBV3-1
j_gene: TRBJ2-3

CDR3aa: CSASPAYSRLYQETQYF
v_gene: TRBV20-1
j_gene: TRBJ2-5

CDR3aa: CAISEYERTGSYGYTF
v_gene: TRBV10-3
j_gene: TRBJ1-2

CDR3aa: CATAGPGRQETQYF
v_gene: TRBV15
j_gene: TRBJ2-5

CDR3aa: CASSRRDSTYNEQFF
v_gene: TRBV3-1
j_gene: TRBJ2-1

CDR3aa: CASCGTSAQETQYF
v_gene: TRBV18
j_gene: TRBJ2-5

CDR3aa: CASSERQDRVNNEQFF
v_gene: TRBV7-9
j_gene: TRBJ2-1

CDR3aa: CASSFRGTLAKNIQYF
v_gene: TRBV27
j_gene: TRBJ2-4

CDR3aa: CASSLATLGTGNYGYTF
v_gene: TRBV5-8
j_gene: TRBJ1-2

CDR3aa: CASSWSQGARGLAGVADTQYF
v_gene: TRBV5-6
j_gene: TRBJ2-3

CDR3aa: CSVAGGLEYTDTQYF
v_gene: TRBV29-1
j_gene: TRBJ2-3